These T cell receptor beta chains were read from a single sample in a study of immune characterization of retroperitoneal liposarcoma. TCRdb recomputed calls from the PCR reads with MiXCR, one row per CDR3 protein. The sample lists approximately 10,000 distinct CDR3 sequences; around 35% were seen once. Sequencing was done on a sample of tumor tissue. The receptors were gathered from a female donor with retroperitoneal liposarcoma. Each CDR3 is given with its conserved first and last residue. A D gene is named only where the DNA matches it firmly. Clone size is not always given. Where it is, it says once, few, many or a class for expanded clones.

j_gene: TRBJ2-2; len: 14; d_gene: TRBD2; abundance: few; v_gene: TRBV6-4; CDR3aa: CASSEAGGTGELFF; CDR3nt: TGTGCCAGCAGTGAAGCGGGGGGCACCGGGGAGCTGTTTTTT
j_gene: TRBJ2-4; len: 16; d_gene: TRBD2; abundance: once; v_gene: TRBV5-1; CDR3aa: CASSSAGVGGVGIQYF; CDR3nt: TGCGCCAGCAGCTCCGCGGGGGTCGGAGGGGTGGGCATTCAGTACTTC
j_gene: TRBJ2-3; len: 15; d_gene: -; abundance: many; v_gene: TRBV6-1; CDR3aa: CASSEAQGSTDTQYF; CDR3nt: TGTGCCAGCAGTGAAGCGCAGGGGTCAACAGATACGCAGTATTTT
j_gene: TRBJ2-6; len: 15; d_gene: -; abundance: -; v_gene: TRBV6-1; CDR3aa: CASVWSISGANVLTF; CDR3nt: TGTGCCAGCGTGTGGAGTATCTCTGGGGCCAACGTCCTGACTTTC
j_gene: TRBJ2-5; len: 14; d_gene: -; abundance: -; v_gene: TRBV6-6; CDR3aa: CASRVDRTQETQYF; CDR3nt: TGTGCCAGCAGGGTCGACAGGACCCAAGAGACCCAGTACTTC
j_gene: TRBJ1-1; len: 14; d_gene: -; abundance: few; v_gene: TRBV12-3/TRBV12-4; CDR3aa: CASSLAQGNTEAFF; CDR3nt: TGTGCCAGCAGTTTAGCGCAGGGGAACACTGAAGCTTTCTTT
j_gene: TRBJ2-5; len: 15; d_gene: TRBD2; abundance: -; v_gene: TRBV6-1; CDR3aa: CASAKGGAGQETQYF; CDR3nt: TGTGCCAGCGCGAAGGGAGGGGCCGGTCAAGAGACCCAGTACTTC
j_gene: TRBJ2-1; len: 16; d_gene: TRBD1; abundance: once; v_gene: TRBV6-6; CDR3aa: CASSERGRGSSYEQFF; CDR3nt: TGTGCCAGCAGCGAAAGGGGCAGGGGGAGCTCCTACGAGCAGTTCTTC
j_gene: TRBJ2-7; len: 15; d_gene: TRBD1; abundance: many; v_gene: TRBV6-1; CDR3aa: CASSIPGQGADEQYF; CDR3nt: TGTGCCAGCAGCATACCGGGACAGGGGGCTGACGAGCAGTACTTC
j_gene: TRBJ2-1; len: 12; d_gene: -; abundance: many; v_gene: TRBV12-3/TRBV12-4; CDR3aa: CASSQTGDWLFF; CDR3nt: TGTGCCAGCAGTCAAACGGGTGATTGGCTGTTCTTC
j_gene: TRBJ2-3; len: 14; d_gene: -; abundance: few; v_gene: TRBV27; CDR3aa: CASSFAFSTDTQYF; CDR3nt: TGTGCCAGCAGTTTTGCCTTTAGCACAGATACGCAGTATTTT
j_gene: TRBJ2-3; len: 12; d_gene: TRBD1; abundance: -; v_gene: TRBV27; CDR3aa: CASGTGPDTQYF; CDR3nt: TGTGCCAGCGGGACAGGCCCGGATACGCAGTATTTT
j_gene: TRBJ2-7; len: 12; d_gene: -; abundance: -; v_gene: TRBV7-8; CDR3aa: CASSSSRGEQYF; CDR3nt: TGTGCCAGCAGCTCATCCCGGGGCGAGCAGTACTTC
j_gene: TRBJ2-7; len: 14; d_gene: TRBD2; abundance: many; v_gene: TRBV7-9; CDR3aa: CASSRTSGSYEQYF; CDR3nt: TGTGCCAGCAGCCGGACTAGCGGGAGCTACGAGCAGTACTTC
j_gene: TRBJ2-1; len: 16; d_gene: -; abundance: many; v_gene: TRBV7-8; CDR3aa: CASSLVVGGGQETQFF; CDR3nt: TGTGCCAGCAGCTTAGTGGTAGGGGGGGGTCAAGAGACCCAGTTCTTC
j_gene: TRBJ2-7; len: 13; d_gene: -; abundance: few; v_gene: TRBV27; CDR3aa: CASSLAGTYEQYF; CDR3nt: TGTGCCAGCAGTTTGGCGGGAACCTACGAGCAGTACTTC
j_gene: TRBJ2-5; len: 14; d_gene: -; abundance: medium-sized; v_gene: TRBV6-6; CDR3aa: CASSYRRTGAPQYF; CDR3nt: TGTGCCAGCAGTTACCGACGCACGGGGGCGCCCCAGTACTTC
j_gene: TRBJ2-6; len: 17; d_gene: -; abundance: -; v_gene: TRBV27; CDR3aa: CASSSDLLGSGANVLTF; CDR3nt: TGTGCCAGCAGTTCGGATCTTCTTGGATCTGGGGCCAACGTCCTGACTTTC
j_gene: TRBJ2-1; len: 15; d_gene: -; abundance: few; v_gene: TRBV6-1; CDR3aa: CASTGHREGQETQFF; CDR3nt: TGTGCCAGCACGGGCCACAGGGAGGGCCAAGAGACCCAGTTCTTC
j_gene: TRBJ1-6; len: 14; d_gene: TRBD1; abundance: -; v_gene: TRBV6-1; CDR3aa: CASSPRQGNSPPHF; CDR3nt: TGTGCCAGCAGTCCTAGACAGGGAAATTCACCCCCCCACTTT
j_gene: TRBJ1-1; len: 16; d_gene: TRBD1; abundance: -; v_gene: TRBV6-5; CDR3aa: CASSSTGGGVNTEAFF; CDR3nt: TGTGCCAGCAGTTCCACAGGGGGGGGTGTGAACACTGAAGCTTTCTTT
j_gene: TRBJ2-7; len: 14; d_gene: -; abundance: many; v_gene: TRBV6-6; CDR3aa: CASSYLWSSYEQYF; CDR3nt: TGTGCCAGCAGTTACCTGTGGAGCTCCTACGAGCAGTACTTC
j_gene: TRBJ2-2; len: 16; d_gene: -; abundance: -; v_gene: TRBV27; CDR3aa: CASSRKGGASTGELFF; CDR3nt: TGTGCCAGCAGTAGGAAAGGGGGAGCTAGCACCGGGGAGCTGTTTTTT
j_gene: TRBJ2-1; len: 19; d_gene: TRBD2; abundance: -; v_gene: TRBV25-1; CDR3aa: CASSPSRLSSGRGFNEQFF; CDR3nt: TGTGCCAGCAGTCCTTCTCGTCTGTCTAGCGGGAGGGGTTTCAATGAGCAGTTCTTC
j_gene: TRBJ2-1; len: 14; d_gene: TRBD2; abundance: -; v_gene: TRBV11-2; CDR3aa: CASSLEAGVKEQFF; CDR3nt: TGTGCCAGCAGCTTAGAGGCGGGAGTAAAAGAGCAGTTCTTC
j_gene: TRBJ2-5; len: 11; d_gene: -; abundance: -; v_gene: TRBV12-3/TRBV12-4; CDR3aa: CATSLEETQYF; CDR3nt: TGTGCGACGTCCCTAGAAGAGACCCAGTACTTC
j_gene: TRBJ2-1; len: 14; d_gene: TRBD1; abundance: -; v_gene: TRBV6-1; CDR3aa: CASNLSGQVFEQFF; CDR3nt: TGTGCCAGCAACTTATCGGGACAGGTGTTCGAGCAGTTCTTC
j_gene: TRBJ1-5; len: 11; d_gene: -; abundance: -; v_gene: TRBV6-6; CDR3aa: CASSSGQPQHF; CDR3nt: TGTGCCAGCAGTTCGGGCCAGCCCCAGCATTTT
j_gene: TRBJ2-1; len: 17; d_gene: TRBD1; abundance: -; v_gene: TRBV7-2; CDR3aa: CASSSGMTGRSLAEQFF; CDR3nt: TGTGCCAGCAGTTCCGGAATGACAGGGCGTTCCTTGGCTGAGCAGTTCTTC
j_gene: TRBJ2-5; len: 15; d_gene: TRBD2; abundance: medium-sized; v_gene: TRBV12-3/TRBV12-4; CDR3aa: CASRVGLAGQETQYF; CDR3nt: TGTGCCAGCAGAGTGGGACTAGCGGGACAAGAGACCCAGTACTTC
j_gene: TRBJ1-1; len: 17; d_gene: -; abundance: -; v_gene: TRBV6-6; CDR3aa: CASSYSNLGGRNTEAFF; CDR3nt: TGTGCCAGCAGTTACTCGAATTTGGGGGGCCGGAACACTGAAGCTTTCTTT
j_gene: TRBJ2-5; len: 13; d_gene: -; abundance: few; v_gene: TRBV6-4; CDR3aa: CASSVDREGEQYF; CDR3nt: TGTGCCAGCAGTGTGGACAGGGAGGGGGAGCAGTACTTC
j_gene: TRBJ2-7; len: 16; d_gene: TRBD1; abundance: few; v_gene: TRBV24-1; CDR3aa: CATSDPGTGTYNEQYF; CDR3nt: TGTGCCACCAGTGATCCCGGGACAGGGACCTACAATGAGCAGTACTTC
j_gene: TRBJ2-1; len: 15; d_gene: -; abundance: many; v_gene: TRBV7-7; CDR3aa: CASSPAGRSGETQFF; CDR3nt: TGTGCTAGCAGCCCGGCAGGGAGGAGTGGAGAGACCCAGTTCTTC
j_gene: TRBJ1-4; len: 14; d_gene: -; abundance: medium-sized; v_gene: TRBV7-2; CDR3aa: CASSLDRSNEKLFF; CDR3nt: TGTGCCAGCAGCTTGGACCGCTCAAATGAAAAACTGTTTTTT
j_gene: TRBJ2-5; len: 12; d_gene: -; abundance: few; v_gene: TRBV6-1; CDR3aa: CASARGGETQYF; CDR3nt: TGTGCCAGCGCCAGGGGTGGGGAGACCCAGTACTTC
j_gene: TRBJ1-2; len: 15; d_gene: -; abundance: few; v_gene: TRBV7-2; CDR3aa: CASSLETEGLRGYTF; CDR3nt: TGTGCCAGCAGCTTAGAGACGGAAGGGCTTCGCGGCTACACCTTC
j_gene: TRBJ2-1; len: 13; d_gene: -; abundance: many; v_gene: TRBV6-1; CDR3aa: CASSQNSRYEQFF; CDR3nt: TGTGCCAGCAGTCAAAACTCCCGCTACGAGCAGTTCTTC
j_gene: TRBJ2-7; len: 17; d_gene: TRBD2; abundance: many; v_gene: TRBV6-1; CDR3aa: CASSIGTSGSRAYEQYF; CDR3nt: TGTGCCAGCAGTATCGGGACTAGCGGGAGCCGGGCCTACGAGCAGTACTTC
j_gene: TRBJ2-7; len: 15; d_gene: TRBD2; abundance: few; v_gene: TRBV7-8; CDR3aa: CASSWAFGRAYEQYF; CDR3nt: TGTGCCAGCAGCTGGGCCTTCGGGAGGGCCTACGAGCAGTACTTC
j_gene: TRBJ2-5; len: 14; d_gene: -; abundance: -; v_gene: TRBV10-2; CDR3aa: CASRGAVPYNEQYF; CDR3nt: TGCGCCAGCAGAGGGGCGGTCCCTTACAATGAGCAGTACTTC
j_gene: TRBJ2-7; len: 16; d_gene: -; abundance: many; v_gene: TRBV12-3/TRBV12-4; CDR3aa: CASSPDSPVGVYEQYF; CDR3nt: TGTGCCAGCAGCCCCGATTCGCCGGTCGGGGTTTACGAGCAGTACTTC
j_gene: TRBJ2-1; len: 14; d_gene: -; abundance: -; v_gene: TRBV6-1; CDR3aa: CASSEVGTSYEQFF; CDR3nt: TGTGCCAGCAGTGAAGTGGGGACGTCCTACGAGCAGTTCTTC
j_gene: TRBJ2-3; len: 13; d_gene: -; abundance: -; v_gene: TRBV27; CDR3aa: CASSLSSTDTQYF; CDR3nt: TGTGCCAGCAGTTTATCGAGCACAGATACGCAGTATTTT
j_gene: TRBJ2-5; len: 13; d_gene: TRBD2; abundance: once; v_gene: TRBV28; CDR3aa: CASSLGTSGEQYF; CDR3nt: TGTGCCAGCAGTTTGGGGACTAGCGGTGAGCAGTACTTC
j_gene: TRBJ1-1; len: 11; d_gene: -; abundance: -; v_gene: TRBV6-9; CDR3aa: CASSLGAVAFF; CDR3nt: TGTGCCAGCAGTTTGGGGGCGGTAGCTTTCTTT